This T cell receptor (beta chain) appears in the sequencing data of a study of OX40 agonist ivuxolimab in advanced cancers. With respect to the entire study: Ivuxolimab was an agonistic, fully human IgG2 monoclonal antibody directed against OX40 (CD134), a costimulatory receptor. Intravenous ivuxolimab was administered to patients every 2 weeks at six dose levels: 0.01, 0.1, 0.3, 1.5, 3 and 10 mg/kg. Among the roughly 50 dose-escalation patients, some 20 had hepatocellular carcinoma, approximately 15 melanoma, 9 renal cell carcinoma and 9 head and neck cancer. The dose-escalation cohort was around 84% male with a mean age of roughly 62 years, ranging from about 20 to 85. Patients were allowed to have had prior anti-PD-1, anti-PD-L1 or anti-CTLA-4 therapy, and around 37% of the dose-escalation patients had previously received checkpoint inhibitors. Three dose-escalation patients achieved partial responses, one with hepatocellular carcinoma and two with cutaneous melanoma. Peripheral TCRbeta sequencing aimed to test whether ivuxolimab altered TCR sequence diversity and caused clonal T-cell expansion. The paper covers the monotherapy dose-escalation part of the phase I ivuxolimab trial, which included N = 52 patients. Summary of the overall study and its limitations: Low levels of normalized T-cell clonal expansion were also seen in some patients who did not respond. Partial responders in the 0.1-3.0 mg/kg groups had among the lowest normalized peripheral clonal expansion, especially among CD8+ T cells. At doses from 0.1 to 3.0 mg/kg, clonal expansion was seen in both CD4+ and CD8+ blood T cells between baseline and week 6. On average, CD8+ T cells showed more expanded clones than CD4+ T cells after ivuxolimab. Antigen specificity was not determined for the clonally expanded peripheral T cells.

A note on this clone: Its binding antigen is unknown. The record has no base qualities; no much larger clone is one base away.

Patients with a history of autoimmune disease or receiving systemic immunosuppression were excluded from the trial. Peripheral blood for TCR sequencing was collected from all dose cohorts at baseline, on cycle 4 day 1, and on cycle 7 day 1. Samples were obtained from an open-label, multicenter, first-in-human phase I dose-escalation trial of ivuxolimab. The trial enrolled adults with locally advanced or metastatic head and neck squamous cell, hepatocellular, melanoma or renal cell carcinoma. CD4+ and CD8+ T cells were sorted separately from peripheral blood before TCR sequencing. Genomic DNA was extracted from sorted cells for sequencing of the TCRbeta CDR3 region. The immunoSEQ Assay was used to sequence the TCRbeta CDR3 regions. TCRdb took this table from immuneACCESS and kept in-frame rearrangements with V and J called. Such tables lack part of the clones; where checked against another copy, unresolved V genes explain under half of the gap, and the rest is unexplained. Across this sample there are tens of thousands of clones, with approximately 85% seen only once. The leading ten clones occupy about 55% of the sample.

This clonotype was sampled from an adult with an advanced solid tumor such as melanoma, head and neck, liver or kidney cancer. Sequenced here: CD4+ or CD8+ T cells sorted from blood, sampled in a trial of the OX40 agonist ivuxolimab.

CDR3 region: CASSSTGINQPQHF. The DNA sequence reads TGTGCCAGCAGTTCGACAGGAATCAATCAGCCCCAGCATTTT. The receptor chain draws on TRBV27 and TRBJ1-5; TRBD1 is a possible D gene, resting on 6 matching bases. There are 14 amino acids in the CDR3, from cysteine to phenylalanine inclusive. Left in the record is the CDR3 DNA by itself, 42 bases read in frame from the first base. The trim is 4 bases for V and 3 bases for J, with a gap of 10 bases between the germline ends. CDR1 and CDR2 were assigned from the germline V gene (reference sequence) as MNHEY and SMNVEV.